The clone carrying this T cell receptor (beta chain) showed up just a few times. Antigen specificity is unknown. This entry is derived from a study of identical twins. The study, taken as a whole, reports: Out-of-frame alpha sequences common to twins exhibited an excess of low generation probability. Findings came from cross-sectional statistics, without long-term follow-up of donors. Twins showed weaker excess sharing in their beta out-of-frame sequences.

The germline V gene has CDR1 SQVTM and CDR2 ANQGSEA. Trimming removed 5 bases at V and 1 base at J, with 20 bases between. The CDR3 contains 16 residues. A universal primer site was added by template switching, and unique molecular identifiers were carried by the cDNA. MiXCR, run by TCRdb on the 5' RACE reads, gives a single entry per CDR3 protein. In the table there are approximately 1.8 million distinct CDR3 sequences, about 32% of which are singletons. The V call is TRBV29-1, the J call TRBJ1-1; D may be TRBD1 (5 bases). The TCR originated in a newborn girl in good health. The sample comprised cord blood. Written as DNA, the CDR3 is TGCAGCGTTATGTGGTTGTTCGGGGCTGGGAACACTGAAGCTTTCTTT. Translated: CSVMWLFGAGNTEAFF.